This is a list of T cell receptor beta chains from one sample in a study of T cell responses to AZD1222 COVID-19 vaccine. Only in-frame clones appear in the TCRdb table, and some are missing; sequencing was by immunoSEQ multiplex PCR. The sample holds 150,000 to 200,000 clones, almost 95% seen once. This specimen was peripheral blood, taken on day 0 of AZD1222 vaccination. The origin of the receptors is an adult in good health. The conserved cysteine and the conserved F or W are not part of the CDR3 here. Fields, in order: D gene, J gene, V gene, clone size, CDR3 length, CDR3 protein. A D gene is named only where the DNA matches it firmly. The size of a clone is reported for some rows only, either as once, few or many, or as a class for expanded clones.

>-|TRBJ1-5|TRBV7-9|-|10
ASSLENQPQH
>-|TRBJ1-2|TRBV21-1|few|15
ASSKSPGQGGNYGYT
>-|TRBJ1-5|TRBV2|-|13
ASRATGLSNQPQH
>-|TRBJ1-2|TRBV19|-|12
ASRPSRGTYGYT
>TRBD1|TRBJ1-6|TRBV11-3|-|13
ASSSGTGRNSPLH
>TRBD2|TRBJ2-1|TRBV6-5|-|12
ASSPSGPYNEQF
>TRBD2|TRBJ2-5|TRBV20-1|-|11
SASSGGPETQY
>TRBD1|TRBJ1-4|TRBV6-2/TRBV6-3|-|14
ASSSHTGQPTEKLF
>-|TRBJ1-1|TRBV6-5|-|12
ASSRTQMNTEAF
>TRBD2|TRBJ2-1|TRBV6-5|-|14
ASSYRRTSGQNEQF
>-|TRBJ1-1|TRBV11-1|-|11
ASSLGRDTEAF
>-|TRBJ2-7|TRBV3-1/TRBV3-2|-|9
ASSQVGEQY
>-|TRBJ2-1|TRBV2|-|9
ASTSLTEQF
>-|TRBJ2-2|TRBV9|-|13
ASSVVTANTGELF
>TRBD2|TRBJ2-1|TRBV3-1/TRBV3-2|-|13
ASSQGSSGAFEQF
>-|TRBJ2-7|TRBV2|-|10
ASSEAGREQY
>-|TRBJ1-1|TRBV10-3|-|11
AITADSGTEAF
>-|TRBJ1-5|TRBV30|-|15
AWTAAGDSSSNQPQH
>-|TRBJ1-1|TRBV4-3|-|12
ASSQDGGNTEAF
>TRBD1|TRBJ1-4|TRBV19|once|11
ASSRDRVEKLF
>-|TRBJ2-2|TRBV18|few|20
ASRTTGLNEGTYFWDTGELF
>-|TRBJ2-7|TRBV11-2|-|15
ASSPGAWGYRTYEQY
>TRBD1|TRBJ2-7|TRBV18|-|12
ASSPGTASYEQY
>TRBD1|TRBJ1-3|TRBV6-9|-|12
ASGQGMQGNTIY
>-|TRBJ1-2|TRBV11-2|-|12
ASSLVQGPGGYT
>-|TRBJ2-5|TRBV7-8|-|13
ASSPRRGLQETQY
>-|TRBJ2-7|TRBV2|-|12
ASSSVGETYEQY
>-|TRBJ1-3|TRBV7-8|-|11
ASSLFTGNTIY
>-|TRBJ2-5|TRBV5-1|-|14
ASSARSPGRQETQY
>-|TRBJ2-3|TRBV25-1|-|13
ASSEYRSESDTQY
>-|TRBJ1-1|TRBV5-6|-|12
ASSGTGRRTEAF
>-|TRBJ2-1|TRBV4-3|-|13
ASSQGTNSYNEQF
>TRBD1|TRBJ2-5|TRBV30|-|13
AWSVGTGGWETQY
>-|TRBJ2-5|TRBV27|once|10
ASSTGQETQY
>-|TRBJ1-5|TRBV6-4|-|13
ASSENQGAGQPQH
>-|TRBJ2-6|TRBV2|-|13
ASMSRPSGANVLT
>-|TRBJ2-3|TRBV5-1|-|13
ASSAGSDSSDTQY
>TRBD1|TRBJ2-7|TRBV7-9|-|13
ASSSRTGKVDEQY
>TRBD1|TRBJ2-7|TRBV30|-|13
AWDTGTGSSYEQY
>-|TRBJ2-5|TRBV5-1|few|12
ASSLVGGQETQY
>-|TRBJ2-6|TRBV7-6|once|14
ASSSGPPSGANVLT
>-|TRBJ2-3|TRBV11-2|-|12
ANSRDEASNTQY
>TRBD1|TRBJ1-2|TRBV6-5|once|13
ASSYSWQGDYGYT
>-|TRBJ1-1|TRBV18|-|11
ASSPRTDTEAF
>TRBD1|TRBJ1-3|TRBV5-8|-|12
ASSLGQGGDTIY
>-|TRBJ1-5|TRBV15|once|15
ATSRDHLGPGGQPQH
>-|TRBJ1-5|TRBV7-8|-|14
ASSFSAIGRNQPQH
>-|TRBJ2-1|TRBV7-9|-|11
ASSLGLANEQF
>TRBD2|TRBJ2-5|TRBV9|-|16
ASSRLGRLAANQETQY
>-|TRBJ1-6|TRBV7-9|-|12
ASREQGDGSPLH
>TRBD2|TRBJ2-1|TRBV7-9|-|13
ASSFTSGDYNEQF
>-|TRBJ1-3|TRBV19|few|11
ASSGQIGNTIY
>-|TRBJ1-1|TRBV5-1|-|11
ASSLGYQSEAF
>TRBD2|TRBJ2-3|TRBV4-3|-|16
ASSQDNPLAGGTDTQY
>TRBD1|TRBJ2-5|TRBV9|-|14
ASSVVGQGIQETQY
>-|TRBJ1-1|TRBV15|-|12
ATRNGYGNTEAF
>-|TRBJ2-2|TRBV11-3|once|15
ASSLDQDISNTGELF
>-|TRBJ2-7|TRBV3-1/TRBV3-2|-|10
ASSQDTYEQY